A selection of T cell receptor beta chains follows, all from one sample in a study of cytomegalovirus exposure and HLA in healthy donors. The data were produced by immunoSEQ multiplex PCR, yet TCRdb's version contains in-frame clones alone and is incomplete. This table has tens of thousands of clones, 63% appearing once. The material sequenced was PBMCs. The receptors derive from a woman aged 30 to 39 in good health and CMV-seronegative. Each CDR3 is given with its conserved first and last residue. A D gene is named only where the DNA matches it firmly. The listing skips clone size in some rows; elsewhere it reads once, few, many or a size class.

d_call	clone_size	j_call	v_call	cdr3_aa	cdr3_nt
NA	NA	TRBJ1-2	TRBV7-7	CASSRDETSYGYTF	TGTGCCAGCAGCAGAGACGAGACATCCTATGGCTACACCTTC
TRBD2	NA	TRBJ2-3	TRBV27	CASSPLAGGSTDTQYF	TGTGCCAGCAGTCCACTAGCGGGAGGGAGCACAGATACGCAGTATTTT
TRBD1	NA	TRBJ2-7	TRBV7-8	CASSMTGFYEQYF	TGTGCCAGCAGTATGACAGGGTTCTACGAGCAGTACTTC
NA	NA	TRBJ1-3	TRBV11-2	CASSFRGFIGNTIYF	TGTGCCAGCAGCTTCAGGGGATTTATTGGAAACACCATATATTTT
NA	NA	TRBJ1-1	TRBV11-3	CASSSQLNTEAFF	TGTGCCAGCAGCTCACAGCTTAACACTGAAGCTTTCTTT
NA	NA	TRBJ2-2	TRBV7-2	CASSPTSVGELFF	TGTGCCAGCAGCCCAACCTCAGTCGGGGAGCTGTTTTTT
TRBD1	NA	TRBJ1-2	TRBV30	CAWSIPGQGFYGYTF	TGTGCCTGGAGTATTCCGGGACAGGGATTCTATGGCTACACCTTC
NA	NA	TRBJ1-4	TRBV6-1	CASSEEGWGEKLFF	TGTGCCAGCAGTGAGGAGGGATGGGGTGAAAAACTGTTTTTT
TRBD1	NA	TRBJ1-1	TRBV30	CAWRGDRAEAFF	TGTGCCTGGAGGGGGGACAGAGCTGAAGCTTTCTTT
NA	NA	TRBJ2-5	TRBV11-2	CASSVVNQETQYF	TGTGCCAGCAGCGTCGTTAACCAAGAGACCCAGTACTTC
TRBD2	few	TRBJ2-3	TRBV25-1	CASSGLAGVADTQYF	TGTGCCAGCAGTGGGCTAGCGGGGGTCGCAGATACGCAGTATTTT
NA	NA	TRBJ2-7	TRBV2	CASSEKGGGVYEQYF	TGTGCCAGCAGTGAAAAGGGAGGGGGTGTGTACGAGCAGTACTTC
TRBD1	few	TRBJ1-1	TRBV6-1	CASSVTLQGAAFF	TGTGCCAGCAGTGTCACCCTACAGGGGGCGGCTTTCTTT
TRBD2	NA	TRBJ2-7	TRBV28	CASRVRGSGGIYEQYF	TGTGCCAGCAGAGTCAGGGGCTCGGGAGGGATCTACGAGCAGTACTTC
TRBD1	NA	TRBJ1-3	TRBV30	CAWSPRDRAAGNTIYF	TGTGCCTGGAGTCCTCGGGACAGGGCGGCTGGAAACACCATATATTTT
NA	NA	TRBJ1-1	TRBV4-1	CASSQRDITEAFF	TGCGCCAGCAGCCAAAGGGACATCACTGAAGCTTTCTTT
NA	few	TRBJ2-1	TRBV6-7	CARGGSRLQFF	TGTGCCAGGGGGGGTTCGAGGCTCCAGTTCTTC
NA	NA	TRBJ1-4	TRBV15	CATSRYRNEKLFF	TGTGCCACCAGCAGGTACAGGAATGAAAAACTGTTTTTT
NA	few	TRBJ1-2	TRBV5-6	CASSLGLGAGYTF	TGTGCCAGCAGCTTGGGGCTGGGAGCCGGCTACACCTTC
TRBD1	once	TRBJ1-1	TRBV11-1	CASSPGQGGGQAFF	TGTGCCAGCAGCCCTGGACAGGGGGGAGGACAGGCTTTCTTT
NA	NA	TRBJ2-5	TRBV11-1	CASSLTRETQYF	TGTGCCAGCAGCCTTACGCGGGAGACCCAGTACTTC
NA	NA	TRBJ2-3	TRBV6-5	CASSYSRSPGTDTQYF	TGTGCCAGCAGTTACAGCCGGAGCCCGGGCACAGATACGCAGTATTTT
TRBD2	NA	TRBJ2-7	TRBV6-5	CASSRGGSSYEQYF	TGTGCCAGCAGCCGCGGGGGAAGCTCCTACGAGCAGTACTTC
NA	NA	TRBJ1-3	TRBV5-4	CASRDGRYNGNTIYF	TGTGCCAGCAGGGACGGGAGATACAATGGAAACACCATATATTTT
TRBD2	NA	TRBJ2-2	TRBV12-5	CASGDTSGGRTGELFF	TGTGCTAGTGGTGACACTAGCGGGGGACGCACCGGGGAGCTGTTTTTT
TRBD2	NA	TRBJ2-1	TRBV9	CASSVVAGGGNEQFF	TGTGCCAGCAGCGTAGTAGCGGGAGGGGGGAATGAGCAGTTCTTC
TRBD1	NA	TRBJ1-1	TRBV18	CASSPPGQLNTEAFF	TGTGCCAGCTCACCACCGGGACAGTTGAACACTGAAGCTTTCTTT
NA	NA	TRBJ2-1	TRBV6-5	CASQRGNEQFF	TGTGCCTCACAAAGGGGCAATGAGCAGTTCTTC
NA	few	TRBJ1-5	TRBV6-6	CASSRQETQPQHF	TGTGCCAGCAGTCGACAGGAAACTCAGCCCCAGCATTTT
NA	NA	TRBJ1-3	TRBV28	CATGGAGNTIYF	TGTGCTACCGGGGGGGCTGGAAACACCATATATTTT
TRBD2	NA	TRBJ2-1	TRBV7-9	CASSSFSGGTYNEQFF	TGTGCCAGCAGCTCTTTTAGCGGGGGCACCTACAATGAGCAGTTCTTC
NA	once	TRBJ2-5	TRBV19	CASSIAALGWETQYF	TGTGCCAGTAGTATAGCGGCCCTCGGGTGGGAGACCCAGTACTTC
TRBD2	NA	TRBJ2-3	TRBV6-1	CASRELLRPTSGGSTDTQYF	TGTGCCAGCAGAGAACTCCTACGACCGACTAGCGGGGGATCCACAGATACGCAGTATTTT
NA	few	TRBJ1-5	TRBV5-1	CASSSAGGRNQPQHF	TGCGCCAGCAGCTCGGCGGGGGGCAGAAACCAGCCCCAGCATTTT
NA	NA	TRBJ1-1	TRBV5-5	CASSPRGVKNTEAFF	TGTGCCAGCAGCCCACGGGGGGTAAAAAACACTGAAGCTTTCTTT
NA	NA	TRBJ1-1	TRBV10-3	CAISEITSPTEAFF	TGTGCCATCAGCGAAATTACGAGCCCCACTGAAGCTTTCTTT
NA	NA	TRBJ1-4	TRBV4-2	CASSREAALTNEKLFF	TGTGCCAGCAGCCGAGAGGCGGCCCTGACTAATGAAAAACTGTTTTTT
NA	NA	TRBJ1-5	TRBV27	CASGYRAHQPQHF	TGTGCCAGCGGTTACAGGGCCCATCAGCCCCAGCATTTT
NA	NA	TRBJ2-2	TRBV27	CASSYGTQFLQELFF	TGTGCCAGCAGTTATGGTACCCAGTTCCTCCAGGAGCTGTTTTTT
TRBD1	NA	TRBJ1-5	TRBV6-5	CASRGTASNQPQHF	TGTGCCAGCAGGGGGACAGCGAGCAATCAGCCCCAGCATTTT
TRBD1	NA	TRBJ2-7	TRBV5-1	CASSLGGQGASYEQYF	TGCGCCAGCAGCCTAGGAGGGCAGGGGGCCTCCTACGAGCAGTACTTC
NA	NA	TRBJ1-6	TRBV18	CASSPGGNSPLHF	TGTGCCAGCTCACCGGGGGGGAATTCACCCCTCCACTTT
NA	few	TRBJ2-2	TRBV19	CASSISRGRRGGELFF	TGTGCCAGTAGTATAAGCAGGGGCCGGCGTGGCGGGGAGCTGTTTTTT
NA	once	TRBJ2-7	TRBV5-6	CASSLTGGGGPYEQYF	TGTGCCAGCAGCTTGACGGGGGGAGGGGGTCCCTACGAGCAGTACTTC
TRBD2	NA	TRBJ2-3	TRBV2	CASKELAGGGTDTQYF	TGTGCCAGCAAGGAACTAGCGGGGGGGGGCACAGATACGCAGTATTTT
TRBD1	NA	TRBJ2-1	TRBV7-6	CASQRGPFVNEQFF	TGTGCCAGCCAGAGGGGGCCATTCGTCAATGAGCAGTTCTTC
NA	NA	TRBJ1-2	TRBV6-5	CASRLDRHGGYTF	TGTGCCAGCAGGCTAGACAGACATGGTGGCTACACCTTC
TRBD2	NA	TRBJ2-3	TRBV5-1	CASSLNGRVTDTQYF	TGCGCCAGCAGCTTGAACGGGAGGGTTACAGATACGCAGTATTTT
TRBD1	NA	TRBJ1-6	TRBV7-8	CASSAGQGRSPLHF	TGTGCCAGCAGCGCCGGACAGGGGAGGTCACCCCTCCACTTT
NA	NA	TRBJ2-3	TRBV6-1	CASSVQGTDTQYF	TGTGCCAGCAGTGTACAGGGAACAGATACGCAGTATTTT
NA	NA	TRBJ2-7	TRBV13	CASSLGLGGYEQYF	TGTGCCAGCAGCTTAGGCCTCGGAGGCTACGAGCAGTACTTC
TRBD1	NA	TRBJ2-3	TRBV6-1	CASSRQGSTDTQYF	TGTGCCAGCAGCCGACAGGGGAGCACAGATACGCAGTATTTT
NA	NA	TRBJ1-5	TRBV27	CASKYGANQPQHF	TGTGCCAGCAAGTATGGGGCTAACCAGCCCCAGCATTTT
TRBD2	NA	TRBJ2-7	TRBV7-6	CASSSGASGRTYEQYF	TGTGCCAGCAGCTCGGGGGCTAGCGGGAGGACCTACGAGCAGTACTTC
TRBD1	NA	TRBJ2-7	TRBV4-3	CASSPRTGYEQYF	TGCGCCAGCAGCCCTCGGACAGGCTACGAGCAGTACTTC
NA	NA	TRBJ1-4	TRBV2	CASGLTGAGEKLFF	TGTGCCAGCGGCTTGACGGGAGCGGGTGAAAAACTGTTTTTT
TRBD2	NA	TRBJ2-4	TRBV5-1	CASSLALAGVKNIQYF	TGCGCCAGCAGCTTGGCCCTAGCGGGAGTAAAAAACATTCAGTACTTC
NA	NA	TRBJ1-1	TRBV19	CASSPNFGNTEAFF	TGTGCCAGTAGTCCAAACTTTGGGAACACTGAAGCTTTCTTT
TRBD1	NA	TRBJ2-2	TRBV9	CASSPTFPGTGNTGELFF	TGTGCCAGCAGCCCCACCTTCCCCGGGACAGGGAACACCGGGGAGCTGTTTTTT